Listed here is a single T cell receptor (beta chain). Its antigen is still unknown. Germline trimming cut 5 bases from V and 6 bases from J; bases unmatched to any gene: 6. CDR1 is MNHEY, CDR2 SVGAGI, per germline. The CDR3 has 15 amino acids. The primer mix had 60 Vbeta and 13 Jbeta primers. Libraries were prepared by immunoSEQ multiplex PCR; TCRdb keeps only in-frame clonotypes and omits some of them. This sample has 150,000 to 160,000 clones, with roughly 80% found just once. This sample stems from a study of cytomegalovirus exposure and HLA in healthy donors. Study-level information: As an earlier analysis found, 150 million to 200 million T cells yielded about 120 million unique TCR beta sequences.

Nominal health characterized the donors when sampled, though unrecorded immune exposures were likely. The study, taken as a whole, reports: Per published accounts, TCR beta sequences correctly predicted the HLA-A and HLA-B alleles of most subjects. It was confirmed in vitro that three of the CMV-associated chains were specific for CMV antigens.

The rearrangement joins TRBV6-5 to TRBJ1-5; 11 bases agree with TRBD1. The specimen was PBMCs. This clonotype was sampled from a woman in her forties or fifties in good health and CMV-seropositive. CDR3 sequence: CASSLGTGGSQPQHF. The DNA of the CDR3 is TGTGCCAGCAGTCTCGGGACAGGGGGGAGTCAGCCCCAGCATTTT.